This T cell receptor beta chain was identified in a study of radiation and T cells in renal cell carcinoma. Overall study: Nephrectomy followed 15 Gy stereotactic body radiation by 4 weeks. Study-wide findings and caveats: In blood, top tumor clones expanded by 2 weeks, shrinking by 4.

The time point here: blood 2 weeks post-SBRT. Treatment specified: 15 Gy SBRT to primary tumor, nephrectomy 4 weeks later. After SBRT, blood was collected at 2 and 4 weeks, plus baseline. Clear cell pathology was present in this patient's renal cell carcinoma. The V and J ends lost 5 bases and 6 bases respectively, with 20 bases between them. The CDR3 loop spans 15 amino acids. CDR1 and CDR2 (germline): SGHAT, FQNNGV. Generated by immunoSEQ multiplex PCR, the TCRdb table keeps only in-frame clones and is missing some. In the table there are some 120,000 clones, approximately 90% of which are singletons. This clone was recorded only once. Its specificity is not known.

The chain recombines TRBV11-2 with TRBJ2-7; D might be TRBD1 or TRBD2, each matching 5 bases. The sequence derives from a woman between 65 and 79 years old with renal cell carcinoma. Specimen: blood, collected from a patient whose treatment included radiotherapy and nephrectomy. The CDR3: CASSRLSGLWGEQYF. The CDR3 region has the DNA TGTGCCAGCAGCCGCCTTTCGGGGCTTTGGGGCGAGCAGTACTTC.